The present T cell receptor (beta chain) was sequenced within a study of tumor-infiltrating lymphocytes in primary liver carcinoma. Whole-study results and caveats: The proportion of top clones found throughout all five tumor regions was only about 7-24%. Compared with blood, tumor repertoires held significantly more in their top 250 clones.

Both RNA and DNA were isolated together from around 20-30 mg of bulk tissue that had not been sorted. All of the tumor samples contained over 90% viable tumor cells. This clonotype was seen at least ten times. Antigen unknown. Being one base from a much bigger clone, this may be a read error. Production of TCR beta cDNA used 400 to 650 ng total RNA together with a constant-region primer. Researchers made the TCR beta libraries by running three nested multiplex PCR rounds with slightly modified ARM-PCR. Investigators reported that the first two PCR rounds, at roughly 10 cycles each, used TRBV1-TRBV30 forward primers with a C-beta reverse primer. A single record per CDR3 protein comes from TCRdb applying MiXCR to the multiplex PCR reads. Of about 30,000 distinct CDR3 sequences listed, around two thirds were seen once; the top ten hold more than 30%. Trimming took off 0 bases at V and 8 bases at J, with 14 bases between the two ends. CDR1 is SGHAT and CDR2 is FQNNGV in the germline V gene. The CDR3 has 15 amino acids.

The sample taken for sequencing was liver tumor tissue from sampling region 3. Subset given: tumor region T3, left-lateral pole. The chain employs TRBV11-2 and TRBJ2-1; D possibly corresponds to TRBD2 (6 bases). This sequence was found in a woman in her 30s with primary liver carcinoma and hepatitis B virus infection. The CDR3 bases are TGTGCCAGCAGCTTAGAGGGAGGAAGTATCGATGAGCAGTTCTTC. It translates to CASSLEGGSIDEQFF.